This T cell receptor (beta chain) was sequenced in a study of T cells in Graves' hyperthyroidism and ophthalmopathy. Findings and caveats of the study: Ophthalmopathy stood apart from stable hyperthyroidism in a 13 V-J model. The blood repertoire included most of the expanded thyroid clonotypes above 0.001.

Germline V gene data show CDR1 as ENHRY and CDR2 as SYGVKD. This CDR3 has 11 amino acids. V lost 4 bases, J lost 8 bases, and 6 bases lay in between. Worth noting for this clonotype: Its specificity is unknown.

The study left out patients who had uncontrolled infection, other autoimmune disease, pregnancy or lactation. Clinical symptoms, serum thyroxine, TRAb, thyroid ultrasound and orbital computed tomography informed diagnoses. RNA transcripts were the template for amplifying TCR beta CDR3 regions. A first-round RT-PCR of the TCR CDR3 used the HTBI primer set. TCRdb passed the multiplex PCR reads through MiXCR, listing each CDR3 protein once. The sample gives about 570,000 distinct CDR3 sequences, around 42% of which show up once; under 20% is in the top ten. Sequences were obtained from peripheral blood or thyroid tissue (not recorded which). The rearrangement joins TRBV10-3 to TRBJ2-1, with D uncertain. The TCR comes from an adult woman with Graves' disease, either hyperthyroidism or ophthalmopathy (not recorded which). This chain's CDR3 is CAISGLYEQFF. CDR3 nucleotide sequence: TGTGCCATCAGTGGGCTCTATGAGCAGTTCTTC.